Following are 25 T cell receptor beta chains from one sample sequenced in a study of T cell changes during pregnancy in multiple sclerosis. Sequencing used immunoSEQ multiplex PCR; TCRdb keeps in-frame clones, though not all of them. This sample has 50,000 to 60,000 clones, with over 75% found just once. The sequencing here drew on peripheral blood, taken in the first trimester of pregnancy. These receptors came from a female donor in good health, enrolled as a control in a pregnancy study.

V is TRBV20-1 and J is TRBJ1-1; tentatively, D is TRBD1 (5 bases). The CDR3 consists of 11 residues. The germline V and J ends were trimmed by 8 bases and 0 bases, with 7 bases remaining between them. Germline V gives CDR1 DFQATT, CDR2 SNEGSKA (reference sequence). CDR3 sequence (DNA): TGCAGTACAGGCCTGAACACTGAAGCTTTCTTT. Protein product: CSTGLNTEAFF.

This clone appeared once. The chain employs TRBV6-5 and TRBJ1-5; D is unclear. The germline V gene has CDR1 MNHEY and CDR2 SVGAGI. Trimming shortened V by 6 bases and J by 0 bases, and 6 bases separated the two germline ends. The CDR3 extends over 13 amino acids. The CDR3 DNA follows: TGTGCCAGCAGAGAGAATAGCAATCAGCCCCAGCATTTT. Translated: CASRENSNQPQHF.

The gene calls are TRBV7-8 and TRBJ2-6, with a possible D match to TRBD1 (6 bases). Trimming stripped 5 bases from V and 4 bases from J, with 18 bases between. The germline V gene has CDR1 SGHVS and CDR2 FQNEAQ. The CDR3 contains 17 residues. The CDR3 protein is CASSPQQGVYGANVLTF. DNA of the CDR3: TGTGCCAGCAGCCCCCAACAGGGAGTGTACGGGGCCAACGTCCTGACTTTC.

The chain joins TRBV7-8 to TRBJ2-5, with D possibly being TRBD1 (6 bases). CDR1 is SGHVS, CDR2 FQNEAQ, per germline. The V and J ends lost 5 bases and 9 bases respectively, with 16 bases between them. This CDR3 comprises 13 residues. The CDR3 reads CASSRGPSGAQYF. CDR3 nucleotide sequence: TGTGCCAGCAGCCGGGGACCTTCAGGGGCCCAGTACTTC.

The chain couples TRBV10-3 to TRBJ2-5; no reliable D call. From germline, CDR1 is ENHRY and CDR2 SYGVKD. V was cut by 8 bases and J by 4 bases, with 11 bases left in between. CDR3 length: 12 residues. CDR3 region: CAISTMGETQYF. In DNA, the CDR3 is TGTGCCATCTCGACAATGGGAGAGACCCAGTACTTC.

The CDR3 DNA reads as TGTGCCAGCAGCTTATTTAGGGGGAACCTGAACACTGAAGCTTTCTTT. Its translation: CASSLFRGNLNTEAFF. The rearrangement links TRBV7-9 to TRBJ1-1; a weak D match, TRBD1 (6 bases). V was cut by 2 bases and J by 0 bases, with 13 bases left in between. The CDR3 runs 16 residues. The germline CDR1 and CDR2 sequences are SEHNR and FQNEAQ (reference sequence).

The chain links TRBV25-1 to TRBJ2-7; 8 nucleotides align to TRBD1. CDR3 size: 16 residues. Trimming at V came to 4 bases and at J to 1 base, leaving 9 bases not matched to a gene. The germline gives CDR1 MGHDK, CDR2 SYGVNS. The CDR3 DNA reads as TGTGCCAGCAGTGCTCTCGCGGGGACAGGATCCTACGAGCAGTACTTC. It yields the protein CASSALAGTGSYEQYF.

This chain uses TRBV7-2 with TRBJ1-2; 7 positions match TRBD1. This CDR3 has 13 residues. The V and J ends lost 6 bases and 5 bases, in that order; junction bases with no gene match: 6. Per the germline V gene, CDR1 is SGHTA and CDR2 is FQGNSA. CDR3 region: CASSKDREYGYTF. CDR3 coding DNA: TGTGCCAGCAGTAAAGACAGGGAGTATGGCTACACCTTC.

The gene calls are TRBV6-5 and TRBJ2-7; unclear D gene. The germline V gene encodes CDR1 MNHEY and CDR2 SVGAGI. CDR3 length: 14 amino acids. The V end lost 2 bases, the J end lost 2 bases, and 10 bases lay between the germline ends. The CDR3, as DNA: TGTGCCAGCAGTTACGGCAGGCTCCCCTACGAGCAGTACTTC. This codes for CASSYGRLPYEQYF.

The gene calls are TRBV30 and TRBJ2-5; possibly TRBD2 for D (6 bases). V lost 1 base, J lost 2 bases, and 14 bases lay in between. The CDR3 extends over 15 amino acids. Germline values: CDR1 GTSNPN, CDR2 SVGIG (reference sequence). The CDR3 nucleotides read TGTGCCTGGAGTGCCGGGACGGGAGCTCAAGAGACCCAGTACTTC. Its protein is CAWSAGTGAQETQYF.

The rearrangement joins TRBV6-6 to TRBJ2-4, with D perhaps matching TRBD2 (6 bases). Between the trimmed V and J ends, which lost 8 bases and 7 bases, there was a span of 15 bases. Germline V gene lookup returns CDR1 MNHNY and CDR2 SVGAGI (reference sequence). CDR3 length equals 13 residues. The CDR3 reads CASGLRGSNIQYF. For the CDR3, the DNA is TGTGCCAGCGGACTACGGGGGTCGAACATTCAGTACTTC.

This rearrangement joins TRBV7-9 to TRBJ1-2; TRBD1 agrees at 9 bases. Germline CDR1 is SEHNR and CDR2 is FQNEAQ (reference sequence). The V segment lost 8 bases and the J segment 4 bases; nucleotides outside the gene matches: 8. The CDR3 contains 14 residues. The CDR3 spells CASGTGGVGYGYTF. CDR3 sequence (DNA): TGTGCCAGCGGCACAGGGGGCGTCGGCTATGGCTACACCTTC.

The J gene is TRBJ2-1, the V gene TRBV30; TRBD2 matches 9 bases. Germline V gene lookup returns CDR1 GTSNPN and CDR2 SVGIG (reference sequence). The CDR3 is 14 amino acids. J was trimmed by 1 base and V by 6 bases; bases with no gene match: 4. This CDR3 reads CACNLAGSYNEQFF. Here the CDR3 DNA reads TGTGCCTGCAATCTAGCGGGGTCCTACAATGAGCAGTTCTTC.

This clone was picked up one time. This chain joins TRBV28 and TRBJ2-4; 9 nucleotides agree with TRBD1. Germline trimming cut 7 bases from V and 2 bases from J; bases unmatched to any gene: 9. In germline, CDR1 is MDHEN, CDR2 SYDVKM. The CDR3 sequence is 16 residues long. The CDR3 sequence: CASMFGGQGPKNIQYF. The CDR3 DNA sequence: TGTGCCAGCATGTTTGGGGGACAGGGACCCAAAAACATTCAGTACTTC.

The rearrangement links TRBV19 to TRBJ2-2; 10 positions agree with TRBD1. The germline gives CDR1 LNHDA, CDR2 SQIVND (reference sequence). The CDR3 has 17 residues. The trim removed 5 bases at V and 4 bases at J, leaving 10 bases unmatched. CDR3 DNA sequence: TGTGCCAGTAGTTCGACAGGGGGCGCCTATGGCACCGGGGAGCTGTTTTTT. Its translation: CASSSTGGAYGTGELFF.

The chain links TRBV15 to TRBJ1-5; a possible D gene is TRBD1 (5 bases). The germline V and J ends were trimmed by 0 bases and 4 bases, with 25 bases remaining between them. Germline assignment: CDR1 LNHNV and CDR2 YYDKDF (reference sequence). The CDR3 is 20 residues long. The CDR3 DNA follows: TGTGCCACCAGCAGAGATCGGTGGCAGGGTAACGGAGTCGGGAATCAGCCCCAGCATTTT. This encodes CATSRDRWQGNGVGNQPQHF. Complete variable domain (other parts from reference TRBV15 and TRBJ1-5): DAMVIQNPRYQVTQFGKPVTLSCSQTLNHNVMYWYQQKSSQAPKLLFHYYDKDFNNEADTPDNFQSRRPNTSFCFLDIRSPGLGDTAMYLCATSRDRWQGNGVGNQPQHFGDGTRLSIL.

The chain has TRBV9 and TRBJ2-3, with 12 bases identical to TRBD2. CDR1 SGDLS and CDR2 YYNGEE come from the germline V gene. The junction had 10 bases not matched to a gene; V was cut back by 0 bases and J by 2 bases. This CDR3 is built from 19 residues. CDR3 coding DNA: TGTGCCAGCAGCGTAGAGGGGGGACTAGCGGGTACAAACACAGATACGCAGTATTTT. Amino acids: CASSVEGGLAGTNTDTQYF. Filled out from reference TRBV9 and TRBJ2-3, the complete variable domain reads DSGVTQTPKHLITATGQRVTLRCSPRSGDLSVYWYQQSLDQGLQFLIQYYNGEERAKGNILERFSAQQFPDLHSELNLSSLELGDSALYFCASSVEGGLAGTNTDTQYFGPGTRLTVL.

The chain combines TRBV18 with TRBJ2-3, with 8 nucleotides matching TRBD1. CDR3 length: 14 residues. V was clipped by 5 bases and J by 2 bases; unmatched bases: 3. Germline-derived CDR1 and CDR2 are KGHSH and LQKENI. The CDR3: CASSSTGVTDTQYF. In DNA, the CDR3 is TGTGCCAGCTCATCGACAGGGGTCACAGATACGCAGTATTTT.

The chain employs TRBV7-9 and TRBJ1-4; D might be TRBD1 (6 bases). Per the germline V gene, CDR1 is SEHNR and CDR2 is FQNEAQ (reference sequence). Between the trimmed V and J ends, which lost 5 bases and 6 bases, there was a span of 13 bases. The CDR3 is made up of 14 amino acids. CDR3 amino acids: CASSLRDTYEKLFF. The CDR3 nucleotides are TGTGCCAGCAGCCTTAGGGACACCTATGAAAAACTGTTTTTT. Full variable domain (remainder filled in from reference TRBV7-9 and TRBJ1-4): DTGVSQNPRHKITKRGQNVTFRCDPISEHNRLYWYRQTLGQGPEFLTYFQNEAQLEKSRLLSDRFSAERPKGSFSTLEIQRTEQGDSAMYLCASSLRDTYEKLFFGSGTQLSVL.

This chain links TRBV15 with TRBJ2-3; D not resolved. Germline lookup yields CDR1 LNHNV and CDR2 YYDKDF (reference sequence). V was cut by 3 bases and J by 6 bases, with 16 bases left in between. This CDR3 spans 15 amino acids. This chain's CDR3 is CATSRWNSQADTQYF. In DNA form, the CDR3 reads TGTGCCACCAGCAGGTGGAACTCTCAGGCGGATACGCAGTATTTT. Using reference TRBV15 and TRBJ2-3 for the parts outside the CDR3, the full variable domain is DAMVIQNPRYQVTQFGKPVTLSCSQTLNHNVMYWYQQKSSQAPKLLFHYYDKDFNNEADTPDNFQSRRPNTSFCFLDIRSPGLGDTAMYLCATSRWNSQADTQYFGPGTRLTVL.

The chain couples TRBV28 to TRBJ2-7, with 10 bases lining up with TRBD2. Germline V lookup: CDR1 MDHEN, CDR2 SYDVKM. This CDR3 has 16 residues. The V gene end was trimmed by 2 bases and the J gene end by 1 base; junction bases not matched to a gene: 5. The chain's CDR3 is CASSLEAGGGSYEQYF. The CDR3 DNA reads as TGTGCCAGCAGTTTAGAAGCGGGAGGGGGGTCCTACGAGCAGTACTTC.

V usage is TRBV19 and J usage is TRBJ2-1; no firm D call. Trimming removed 2 bases at V and 10 bases at J, with 6 bases between. This CDR3 spans 11 amino acids. The germline V gene encodes CDR1 LNHDA and CDR2 SQIVND (reference sequence). This chain's CDR3 is CASSISQEQFF. CDR3 nucleotide sequence: TGTGCCAGTAGTATAAGTCAGGAGCAGTTCTTC.

This clone appeared once. The chain is built from TRBV5-1 and TRBJ2-1; TRBD1 matches at 8 bases. This CDR3 contains 12 residues. Germline CDR1 is SGHRS and CDR2 is YFSETQ. With 5 bases clipped from V and 10 bases from J, the junction kept 5 bases outside the gene matches. This CDR3 is CASSRTGKEQFF. CDR3 nucleotides: TGCGCCAGCAGTCGGACAGGGAAAGAGCAGTTCTTC. Based on the CDR3 plus reference TRBV5-1 and TRBJ2-1, the full variable domain is KAGVTQTPRYLIKTRGQQVTLSCSPISGHRSVSWYQQTPGQGLQFLFEYFSETQRNKGNFPGRFSGRQFSNSRSEMNVSTLELGDSALYLCASSRTGKEQFFGPGTRLTVL.

J is TRBJ2-2 and V is TRBV18; D call uncertain. The germline V gene encodes CDR1 KGHSH and CDR2 LQKENI. The CDR3 is 13 residues long. V was shortened by 6 bases and J by 6 bases, with 11 bases between the two germline ends. The CDR3 nucleotides read TGTGCCAGCTCCCCATCTGCGCCCGGGGAGCTGTTTTTT. Residues: CASSPSAPGELFF.

J is TRBJ1-2 and V is TRBV5-1, with 9 bases fitting TRBD1. Germline CDR1 is SGHRS and CDR2 is YFSETQ. V lost 7 bases to trimming and J lost 4 bases; unmatched junction nucleotides: 11. The CDR3 has 15 residues. CDR3 in amino acids: CASAQGALFLYGYTF. CDR3 nucleotide sequence: TGCGCCAGCGCACAGGGGGCTCTTTTCCTCTATGGCTACACCTTC.